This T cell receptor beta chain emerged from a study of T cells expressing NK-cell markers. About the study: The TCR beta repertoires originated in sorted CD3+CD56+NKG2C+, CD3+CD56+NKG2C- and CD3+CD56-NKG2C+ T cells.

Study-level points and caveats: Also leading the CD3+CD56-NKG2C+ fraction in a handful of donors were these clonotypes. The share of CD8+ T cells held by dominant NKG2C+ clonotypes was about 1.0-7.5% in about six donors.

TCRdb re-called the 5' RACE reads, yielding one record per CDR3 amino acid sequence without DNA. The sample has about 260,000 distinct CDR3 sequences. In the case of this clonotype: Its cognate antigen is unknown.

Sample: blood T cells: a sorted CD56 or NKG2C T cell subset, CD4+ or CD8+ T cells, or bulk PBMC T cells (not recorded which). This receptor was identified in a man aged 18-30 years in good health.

CDR3: CASSLTQREGREQFF. This sequence joins TRBV12-3 or TRBV12-4 and TRBJ2-1; without DNA, the TCRdb call of TRBD2 cannot be checked. This CDR3 has 15 residues.